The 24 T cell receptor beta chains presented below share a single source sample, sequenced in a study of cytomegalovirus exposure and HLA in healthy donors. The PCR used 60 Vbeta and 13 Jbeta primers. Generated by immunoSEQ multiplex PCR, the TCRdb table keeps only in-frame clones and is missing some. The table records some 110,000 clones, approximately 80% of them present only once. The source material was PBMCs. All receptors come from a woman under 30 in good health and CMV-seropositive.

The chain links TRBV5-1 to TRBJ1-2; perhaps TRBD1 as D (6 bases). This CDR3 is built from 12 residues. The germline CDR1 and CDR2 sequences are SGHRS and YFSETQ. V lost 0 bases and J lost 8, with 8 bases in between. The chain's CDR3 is CASSLDRDGYTF. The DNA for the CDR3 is TGCGCCAGCAGCTTGGACAGGGACGGCTACACCTTC.

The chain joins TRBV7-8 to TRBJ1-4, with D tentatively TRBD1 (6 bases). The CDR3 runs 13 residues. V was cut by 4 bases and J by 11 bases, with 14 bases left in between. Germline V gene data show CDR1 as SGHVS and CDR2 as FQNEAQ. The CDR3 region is CASSSPGGLKLFF. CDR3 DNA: TGTGCCAGCAGCTCTCCGGGGGGCCTCAAACTGTTTTTT.

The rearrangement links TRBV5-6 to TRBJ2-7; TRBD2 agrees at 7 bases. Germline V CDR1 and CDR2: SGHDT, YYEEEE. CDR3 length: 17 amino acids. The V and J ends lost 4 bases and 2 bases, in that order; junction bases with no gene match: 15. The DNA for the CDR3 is TGTGCCAGCAGCCCAGTGGGGGTAGCGGGCTTTACCTACGAGCAGTACTTC. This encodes CASSPVGVAGFTYEQYF.

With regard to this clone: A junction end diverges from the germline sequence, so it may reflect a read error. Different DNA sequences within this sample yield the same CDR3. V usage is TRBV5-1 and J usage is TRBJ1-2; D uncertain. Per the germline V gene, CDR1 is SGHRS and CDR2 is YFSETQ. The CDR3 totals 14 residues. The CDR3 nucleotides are TGCGCCAGTAGCTTGGTGCCGGGTTCTAGGGGCTACACCTTC. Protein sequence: CASSLVPGSRGYTF.

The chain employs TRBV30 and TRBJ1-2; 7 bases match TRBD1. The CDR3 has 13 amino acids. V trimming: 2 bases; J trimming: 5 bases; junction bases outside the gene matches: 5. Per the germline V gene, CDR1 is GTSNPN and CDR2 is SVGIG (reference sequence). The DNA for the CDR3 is TGTGCCTGGAGTATGGGGACAGAGTATGGCTACACCTTC. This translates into CAWSMGTEYGYTF. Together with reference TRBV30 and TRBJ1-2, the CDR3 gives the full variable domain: SQTIHQWPATLVQPVGSPLSLECTVEGTSNPNLYWYRQAAGRGLQLLFYSVGIGQISSEVPQNLSASRPQDRQFILSSKKLLLSDSGFYLCAWSMGTEYGYTFGSGTRLTVV.

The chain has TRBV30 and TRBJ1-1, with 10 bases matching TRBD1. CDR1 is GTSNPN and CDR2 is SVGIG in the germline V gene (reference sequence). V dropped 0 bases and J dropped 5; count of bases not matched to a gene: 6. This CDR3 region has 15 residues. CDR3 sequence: CAWSVTGGLGTEAFF. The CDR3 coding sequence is TGTGCCTGGAGTGTGACAGGGGGCTTGGGTACTGAAGCTTTCTTT.

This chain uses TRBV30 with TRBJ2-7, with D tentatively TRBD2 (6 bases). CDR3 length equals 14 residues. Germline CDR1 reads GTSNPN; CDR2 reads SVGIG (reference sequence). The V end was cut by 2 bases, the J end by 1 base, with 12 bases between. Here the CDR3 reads CAWSKGLLSYEQYF. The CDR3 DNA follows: TGTGCCTGGAGTAAAGGACTACTTTCCTACGAGCAGTACTTC.

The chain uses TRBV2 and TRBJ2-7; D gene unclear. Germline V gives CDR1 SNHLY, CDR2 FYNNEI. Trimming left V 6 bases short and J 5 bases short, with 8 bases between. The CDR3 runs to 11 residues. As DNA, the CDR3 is TGTGCCAGCAGCATACAGAACGAGCAGTACTTC. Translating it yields CASSIQNEQYF.

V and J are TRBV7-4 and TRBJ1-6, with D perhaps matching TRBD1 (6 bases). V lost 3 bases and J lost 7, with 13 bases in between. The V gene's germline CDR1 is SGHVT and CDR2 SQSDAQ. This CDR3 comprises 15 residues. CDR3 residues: CASSFAQGRNSPLHF. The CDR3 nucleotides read TGTGCCAGCAGCTTCGCACAGGGTCGAAATTCACCCCTCCACTTT.

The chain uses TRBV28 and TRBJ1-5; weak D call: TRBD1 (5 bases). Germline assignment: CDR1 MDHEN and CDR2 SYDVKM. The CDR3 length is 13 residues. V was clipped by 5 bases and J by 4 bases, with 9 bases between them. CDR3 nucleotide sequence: TGTGCCAGCAGTCCACAGGAAAATCAGCCCCAGCATTTT. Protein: CASSPQENQPQHF.

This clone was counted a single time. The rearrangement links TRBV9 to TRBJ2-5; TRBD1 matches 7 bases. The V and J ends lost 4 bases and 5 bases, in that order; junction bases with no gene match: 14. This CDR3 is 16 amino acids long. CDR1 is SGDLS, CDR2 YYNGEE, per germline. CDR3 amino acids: CASSPRQGVGHETQYF. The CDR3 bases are TGTGCCAGCAGCCCCCGACAGGGAGTCGGCCATGAGACCCAGTACTTC.

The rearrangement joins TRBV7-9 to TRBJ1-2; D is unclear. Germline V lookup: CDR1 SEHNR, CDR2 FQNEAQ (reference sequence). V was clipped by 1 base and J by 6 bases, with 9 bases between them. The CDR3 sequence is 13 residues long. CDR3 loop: CASSLEGRNGYTF. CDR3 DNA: TGTGCCAGCAGCTTAGAAGGGAGGAATGGCTACACCTTC.

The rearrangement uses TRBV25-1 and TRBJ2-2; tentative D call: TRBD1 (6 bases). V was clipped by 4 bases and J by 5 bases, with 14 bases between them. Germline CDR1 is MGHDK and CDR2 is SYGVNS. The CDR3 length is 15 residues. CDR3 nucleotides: TGTGCCAGCAGTGTGACAGGTGTCAGGACCGGGGAGCTGTTTTTT. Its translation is CASSVTGVRTGELFF.

The CDR3 reads CAISDPGTSGLAKNIQYF. CDR3 bases: TGTGCCATCAGTGACCCCGGGACTAGCGGGTTAGCCAAAAACATTCAGTACTTC. J is TRBJ2-4 and V is TRBV10-3; 12 nucleotides align to TRBD2. Germline-derived CDR1 and CDR2 are ENHRY and SYGVKD. Trimming cost V 3 bases and J 0 bases; bases outside gene matches: 6. This CDR3 has 18 amino acids.

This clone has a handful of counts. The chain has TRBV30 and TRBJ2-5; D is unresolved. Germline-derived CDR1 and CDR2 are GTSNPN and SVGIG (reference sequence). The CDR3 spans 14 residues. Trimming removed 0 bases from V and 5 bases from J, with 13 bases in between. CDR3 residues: CAWSVNWSGETQYF. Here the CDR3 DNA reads TGTGCCTGGAGTGTAAACTGGAGTGGGGAGACCCAGTACTTC. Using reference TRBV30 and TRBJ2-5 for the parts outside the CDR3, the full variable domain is SQTIHQWPATLVQPVGSPLSLECTVEGTSNPNLYWYRQAAGRGLQLLFYSVGIGQISSEVPQNLSASRPQDRQFILSSKKLLLSDSGFYLCAWSVNWSGETQYFGPGTRLLVL.

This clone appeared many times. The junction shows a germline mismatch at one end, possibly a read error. The CDR3 region is CASSLGLADEQFF. DNA of the CDR3: TGTGCTAGCAGCTTGGGACTAGCGGATGAGCAGTTCTTC. This chain uses TRBV7-7 with TRBJ2-1; 11 positions agree with TRBD2. Per the germline V gene, CDR1 is SSHAT and CDR2 is FNYEAQ (reference sequence). The CDR3 length is 13 residues. The full variable domain, with the rest looked up from reference TRBV7-7 and TRBJ2-1, is GAGVSQSPRYKVTKRGQDVTLRCDPISSHATLYWYQQALGQGPEFLTYFNYEAQPDKSGLPSDRFSAERPEGSISTLTIQRTEQRDSAMYRCASSLGLADEQFFGPGTRLTVL.

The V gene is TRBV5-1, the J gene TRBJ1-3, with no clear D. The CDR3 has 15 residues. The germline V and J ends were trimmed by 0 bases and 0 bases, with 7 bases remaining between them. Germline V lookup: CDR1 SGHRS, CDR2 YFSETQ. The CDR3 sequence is CASSLGDSSGNTIYF. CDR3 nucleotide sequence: TGCGCCAGCAGCTTGGGTGATAGCTCTGGAAACACCATATATTTT.

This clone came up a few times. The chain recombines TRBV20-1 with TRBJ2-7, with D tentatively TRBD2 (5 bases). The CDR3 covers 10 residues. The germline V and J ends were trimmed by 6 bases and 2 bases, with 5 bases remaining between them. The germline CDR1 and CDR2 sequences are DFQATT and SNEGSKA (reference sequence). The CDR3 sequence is CSAGTYEQYF. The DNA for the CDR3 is TGCAGTGCCGGGACCTACGAGCAGTACTTC.

As DNA, the CDR3 is TGTGCCAGCAGCAGAGCGGGGTTTAACGAGCAGTACTTC. The encoded protein is CASSRAGFNEQYF. The chain is built from TRBV28 and TRBJ2-7; 7 positions agree with TRBD2. The V segment lost 6 bases and the J segment 5 bases; nucleotides outside the gene matches: 7. From germline, CDR1 is MDHEN and CDR2 SYDVKM. This CDR3 contains 13 residues.

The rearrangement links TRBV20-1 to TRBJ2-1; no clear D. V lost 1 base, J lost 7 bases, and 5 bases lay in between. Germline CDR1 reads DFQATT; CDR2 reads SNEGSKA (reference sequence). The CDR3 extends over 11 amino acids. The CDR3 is CSARGRNEQFF. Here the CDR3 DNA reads TGCAGTGCTAGAGGGCGGAATGAGCAGTTCTTC.

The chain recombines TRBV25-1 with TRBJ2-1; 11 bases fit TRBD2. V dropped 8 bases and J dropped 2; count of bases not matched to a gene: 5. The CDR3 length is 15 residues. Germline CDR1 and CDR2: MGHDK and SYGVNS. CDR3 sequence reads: CASQQGLAAYNEQFF. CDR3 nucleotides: TGTGCCAGCCAACAGGGACTAGCGGCCTACAATGAGCAGTTCTTC.

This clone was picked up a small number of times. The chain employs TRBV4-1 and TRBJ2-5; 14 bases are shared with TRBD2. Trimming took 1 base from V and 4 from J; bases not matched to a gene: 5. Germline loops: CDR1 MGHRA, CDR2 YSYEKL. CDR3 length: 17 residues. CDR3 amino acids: CASSQATGLAGAETQYF. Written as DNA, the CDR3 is TGCGCCAGCAGCCAAGCAACGGGACTAGCGGGGGCAGAGACCCAGTACTTC.

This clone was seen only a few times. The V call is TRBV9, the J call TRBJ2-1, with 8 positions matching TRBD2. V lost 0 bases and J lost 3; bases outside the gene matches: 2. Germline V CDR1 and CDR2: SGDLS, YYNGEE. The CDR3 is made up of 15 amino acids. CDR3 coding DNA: TGTGCCAGCAGCGTAGACGGGAGGGTCTACAATGAGCAGTTCTTC. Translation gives CASSVDGRVYNEQFF.

The CDR3 region is CASSSGLAGKETQYF. DNA of the CDR3: TGTGCCAGCAGCTCCGGACTAGCGGGGAAAGAGACCCAGTACTTC. The chain links TRBV7-9 to TRBJ2-5, with TRBD2 matching 12 bases. The CDR3 has 15 amino acids. Germline CDR1 reads SEHNR; CDR2 reads FQNEAQ (reference sequence). The V and J ends lost 4 bases and 3 bases, in that order; junction bases with no gene match: 3.